These 9 T cell receptor beta chains originate from one sample sequenced in a study of T cell changes during pregnancy in multiple sclerosis. Clones were sequenced by immunoSEQ multiplex PCR, and TCRdb holds only the in-frame ones, with some missing. The data contain 25,000 to 30,000 clones, 85% to 90% of them singletons. This sample comprised CD8+ T cells from peripheral blood mononuclear cells, obtained before pregnancy. These TCRs come from a female donor with multiple sclerosis, enrolled in a pregnancy study.

This clone was seen a single time. V usage is TRBV5-1 and J usage is TRBJ1-1; 7 bases line up with TRBD1. CDR3 size: 16 residues. With 0 bases clipped from V and 0 bases from J, the junction kept 5 bases outside the gene matches. Germline V gene data show CDR1 as SGHRS and CDR2 as YFSETQ. CDR3 in amino acids: CASSLGQGDLNTEAFF. CDR3 coding DNA: TGCGCCAGCAGCTTGGGGCAGGGGGACTTGAACACTGAAGCTTTCTTT.

This chain joins TRBV5-6 and TRBJ2-3; D may be TRBD2 (5 bases). The CDR3 length is 16 residues. The ends were cut back, 4 bases at V and 4 bases at J, with 19 bases in the middle. Germline loops: CDR1 SGHDT, CDR2 YYEEEE. The DNA for the CDR3 is TGTGCCAGCAGCCGACAACGGGATAAGGAGCCAGATACGCAGTATTTT. Translated, it gives CASSRQRDKEPDTQYF.

The chain has TRBV7-9 and TRBJ1-2; D not resolved. The CDR3 sequence is 16 residues long. The germline V gene has CDR1 SEHNR and CDR2 FQNEAQ (reference sequence). V was shortened by 1 base and J by 5 bases, with 17 bases between the two germline ends. CDR3 coding DNA: TGTGCCAGCAGCTTAGGAGGCGCGGTCGCGAGGTATGGCTACACCTTC. It encodes CASSLGGAVARYGYTF.

This clone appeared a single time. This rearrangement joins TRBV4-2 to TRBJ1-2; tentatively, D is TRBD1 (6 bases). The ends were cut back, 0 bases at V and 4 bases at J, with 15 bases in the middle. CDR3 length: 16 amino acids. The germline CDR1 and CDR2 sequences are LGHNA and YNFKEQ. The CDR3 nucleotides are TGTGCCAGCAGCCAAGAATCGGGGGGGCGGGGCTATGGCTACACCTTC. Its protein product is CASSQESGGRGYGYTF.

The chain couples TRBV2 to TRBJ2-7, with TRBD2 matching 7 bases. Per germline, CDR1 SNHLY and CDR2 FYNNEI. V lost 9 bases to trimming and J lost 7 bases; unmatched junction nucleotides: 6. This CDR3 is built from 11 residues. In DNA form, the CDR3 reads TGTGCCAGTCAGGGAGGGAAGGAGCAGTACTTC. Translated, it gives CASQGGKEQYF.

The V call is TRBV2, the J call TRBJ1-3, with 9 bases identical to TRBD1. CDR3 length: 17 amino acids. With V trimmed by 1 base and J by 4 bases, 8 bases remained unmatched. Germline assignment: CDR1 SNHLY and CDR2 FYNNEI. The CDR3 reads CASSEVGQGPRGNTIYF. Written as DNA, the CDR3 is TGTGCCAGCAGTGAAGTAGGACAGGGGCCTCGCGGAAACACCATATATTTT.

The rearrangement joins TRBV11-2 to TRBJ2-7; 8 nucleotides align to TRBD1. Germline lookup yields CDR1 SGHAT and CDR2 FQNNGV. The J segment lost 3 bases and the V segment lost 3 bases, leaving 1 base of the junction unmatched. This CDR3 is 13 amino acids long. The CDR3 loop reads CASSLGTGYEQYF. DNA for the CDR3: TGTGCCAGCAGCTTGGGGACAGGCTACGAGCAGTACTTC.

The V gene is TRBV11-2, the J gene TRBJ2-2; 10 nucleotides match TRBD1. The CDR3 runs to 19 residues. Looked up from germline, CDR1 is SGHAT and CDR2 is FQNNGV. Trimming removed 5 bases from V and 4 bases from J; junction bases left unmatched: 16. CDR3 loop: CASSDTGQGRIEGTGELFF. The CDR3 DNA sequence: TGTGCCAGCAGCGATACGGGACAGGGGAGAATTGAGGGCACCGGGGAGCTGTTTTTT.

The V gene is TRBV6-1, the J gene TRBJ1-5, with D possibly matching TRBD1 (5 bases). CDR3 size: 16 residues. V gave up 4 bases and J gave up 2 bases, with 15 bases separating them. The germline V gene encodes CDR1 MNHNS and CDR2 SASEGT. CDR3 sequence reads: CASSGRTSSRNQPQHF. CDR3 DNA: TGTGCCAGCAGTGGACGGACATCCTCTCGCAATCAGCCCCAGCATTTT.